The T cell receptor (beta chain) under discussion was sequenced for a study of cytomegalovirus exposure and HLA in healthy donors. This CDR3 region has 13 residues. In germline, CDR1 is SGHRS, CDR2 YFSETQ. Between the trimmed V and J ends, which lost 4 bases and 7 bases, there was a span of 11 bases. Comment on this clone: Its target is not known.

Study outcomes and limitations: The number of N-insertions in an Asian-associated ancestry cluster was reportedly below the 666-donor mean in a later analysis. It was reported that the classifier diagnosed cytomegalovirus status with high specificity and sensitivity in both the original and validation cohorts. For TCR beta chains, V- and J-gene trimming was later linked to a missense DCLRE1C variant.

Vbeta (60) and Jbeta (13) primers were used in the PCR. TCRdb keeps only in-frame clones here, not all; method: immunoSEQ multiplex PCR. In total, the table holds over 25,000 clones. Specimen: PBMCs. The source of this sequence is a man aged 25-45 years in good health and CMV-seronegative. The chain links TRBV5-1 to TRBJ2-2; possibly TRBD1 for D (5 bases). The CDR3 is CASSTTVYGELFF. DNA for the CDR3: TGCGCCAGCAGCACGACAGTATACGGGGAGCTGTTTTTT. The full variable domain, rest sourced from reference TRBV5-1 and TRBJ2-2, is KAGVTQTPRYLIKTRGQQVTLSCSPISGHRSVSWYQQTPGQGLQFLFEYFSETQRNKGNFPGRFSGRQFSNSRSEMNVSTLELGDSALYLCASSTTVYGELFFGEGSRLTVL.